This T cell receptor (beta chain) appears in the sequencing data of a study of persistence of HIV-infected CD4 T cells. Study information: Isolated cells were CMV- and HIV-1 Gag-responding CD4+ T cells.

The stimulus was lysate of CMV-infected fibroblasts, approximately 9.7 ug/mL. Memory cells lacking CD40L and CD69 with high CD45RO were sorted. These HIV-1-infected adults initiated suppressive ART in chronic infection. Donors had CD4+ T cell counts above 400 cells/uL and were CMV-seropositive. CD8+ T cells were removed from PBMCs prior to stimulation. With respect to this clone: Its antigen is currently unknown.

Sequencing used immunoSEQ version 4 in survey mode. Data came from immunoSEQ multiplex PCR; TCRdb stores just in-frame clones and leaves some out. The data hold 30,000 to 45,000 clones, with 80% observed a single time. CDR1 is MNHNS, CDR2 SASEGT, per germline. This CDR3 has 14 amino acids. V was shortened by 2 bases and J by 7 bases, with 14 bases between the two germline ends. The chain carries TRBV6-1 and TRBJ1-2; the D gene is possibly TRBD1 (5 bases). This sample comprised CD4+ T cells sorted from PBMCs after roughly 20-hour stimulation, obtained from a patient who received antiretroviral therapy. The receptor was isolated from an adult man with HIV who was CMV-seropositive. The CDR3 reads CASSELTGVGGYTF. The CDR3 nucleotides are TGTGCCAGCAGTGAACTTACAGGAGTGGGTGGCTACACCTTC.